Listed below are T cell receptor beta chains from one sample, sequenced in a study of T cells after posttransplantation cyclophosphamide. Assay: immunoSEQ multiplex PCR; the TCRdb copy retains only in-frame clones and omits some. Of about 32,000 clones in the sample, 85% to 90% were seen once. Sequenced input: PBMCs. These receptors were collected from a middle-aged woman with a blood cancer, CMV-positive, and with a related stem cell donor. Each CDR3 is given with its conserved first and last residue. The D gene is left open where the match is weak. The size entry is marked missing in some rows and otherwise reads once, few, many or a size class.

v_call: TRBV7-9; clone_size: once; j_call: TRBJ1-6; d_call: .; cdr3_aa: CASSPAGVGFGSPLHF; cdr3_nt: TGTGCCAGCAGCCCCGCCGGGGTCGGCTTCGGCTCACCCCTCCACTTT
v_call: TRBV5-1; clone_size: few; j_call: TRBJ1-6; d_call: TRBD1; cdr3_aa: CASSLAGTGRSPLHF; cdr3_nt: TGCGCCAGCAGCTTGGCTGGGACAGGGCGGTCACCCCTCCACTTT
v_call: TRBV5-1; clone_size: .; j_call: TRBJ2-7; d_call: .; cdr3_aa: CASSSVAAGSGEQYF; cdr3_nt: TGCGCCAGCAGCTCTGTCGCCGCGGGATCGGGGGAGCAGTACTTC
v_call: TRBV10-1; clone_size: .; j_call: TRBJ2-7; d_call: TRBD1; cdr3_aa: CASREQGSYEQYF; cdr3_nt: TGCGCCAGCAGGGAACAGGGGTCCTACGAGCAGTACTTC
v_call: TRBV7-8; clone_size: .; j_call: TRBJ2-7; d_call: TRBD1; cdr3_aa: CASTSRGQKLSYEQYF; cdr3_nt: TGTGCCAGCACCTCTAGGGGGCAGAAACTTTCCTACGAGCAGTACTTC
v_call: TRBV28; clone_size: .; j_call: TRBJ1-6; d_call: TRBD1; cdr3_aa: CASSSGYRGKTDNSPLHF; cdr3_nt: TGTGCCAGCAGTTCCGGATACAGGGGGAAGACTGATAATTCACCCCTCCACTTT
v_call: TRBV7-8; clone_size: .; j_call: TRBJ2-3; d_call: .; cdr3_aa: CASSLQGRTDTQYF; cdr3_nt: TGTGCCAGCAGCTTACAGGGAAGGACGGATACGCAGTATTTT
v_call: TRBV11-3; clone_size: .; j_call: TRBJ2-7; d_call: .; cdr3_aa: CASSSTGVSYEQYF; cdr3_nt: TGTGCCAGCAGCTCGACAGGAGTGTCCTACGAGCAGTACTTC
v_call: TRBV27; clone_size: .; j_call: TRBJ1-1; d_call: .; cdr3_aa: CASSAGFGTEAFF; cdr3_nt: TGTGCCAGCAGTGCGGGGTTTGGGACTGAAGCTTTCTTT
v_call: TRBV19; clone_size: .; j_call: TRBJ2-3; d_call: .; cdr3_aa: CASRPSGGASTDTQYF; cdr3_nt: TGTGCCAGTAGACCAAGCGGCGGGGCAAGCACAGATACGCAGTATTTT
v_call: TRBV2; clone_size: few; j_call: TRBJ1-5; d_call: TRBD1; cdr3_aa: CASSGSGQAGWQPQHF; cdr3_nt: TGTGCCAGCAGTGGCTCCGGACAGGCGGGATGGCAGCCCCAGCATTTT
v_call: TRBV19; clone_size: .; j_call: TRBJ1-5; d_call: .; cdr3_aa: CASSGGRNQPQHF; cdr3_nt: TGTGCCAGTAGCGGGGGGCGGAATCAGCCCCAGCATTTT
v_call: TRBV10-3; clone_size: once; j_call: TRBJ2-1; d_call: .; cdr3_aa: CAISDPGDVNNEQFF; cdr3_nt: TGTGCCATCAGTGACCCAGGGGACGTCAACAATGAGCAGTTCTTC
v_call: TRBV7-2; clone_size: .; j_call: TRBJ2-3; d_call: .; cdr3_aa: CASSLVALATDTQYF; cdr3_nt: TGTGCCAGCAGCTTGGTGGCTCTAGCAACAGATACGCAGTATTTT
v_call: TRBV19; clone_size: .; j_call: TRBJ2-2; d_call: .; cdr3_aa: CASRAGNTGELFF; cdr3_nt: TGTGCCAGTAGGGCAGGGAACACCGGGGAGCTGTTTTTT
v_call: TRBV6-5; clone_size: .; j_call: TRBJ1-4; d_call: TRBD1; cdr3_aa: CASSPGQGGEKLFF; cdr3_nt: TGTGCCAGCAGCCCGGGACAGGGGGGAGAAAAACTGTTTTTT
v_call: TRBV18; clone_size: .; j_call: TRBJ1-6; d_call: TRBD1; cdr3_aa: CASSLNIPGTGGGSPLHF; cdr3_nt: TGTGCCAGCTCACTTAATATACCCGGGACAGGGGGCGGCTCACCCCTCCACTTT
v_call: TRBV10-3; clone_size: few; j_call: TRBJ2-2; d_call: TRBD2; cdr3_aa: CAIRGLAGGAGGELFF; cdr3_nt: TGTGCCATCAGGGGACTAGCGGGGGGAGCAGGCGGGGAGCTGTTTTTT
v_call: TRBV7-3; clone_size: .; j_call: TRBJ2-1; d_call: TRBD2; cdr3_aa: CASSLIAGGYNEQFF; cdr3_nt: TGTGCCAGCAGCTTAATAGCGGGGGGGTACAATGAGCAGTTCTTC
v_call: TRBV7-9; clone_size: .; j_call: TRBJ2-7; d_call: .; cdr3_aa: CASTPLAGSSYEQYF; cdr3_nt: TGTGCCAGCACCCCACTCGCGGGGAGCTCCTACGAGCAGTACTTC
v_call: TRBV18; clone_size: .; j_call: TRBJ2-7; d_call: .; cdr3_aa: CASSRLENTGKYF; cdr3_nt: TGTGCCAGCTCACGACTAGAAAACACGGGGAAGTACTTC
v_call: TRBV4-1; clone_size: .; j_call: TRBJ2-5; d_call: .; cdr3_aa: CASSYGITAQETQYF; cdr3_nt: TGCGCCAGCAGCTACGGGATTACCGCGCAAGAGACCCAGTACTTC
v_call: TRBV4-1; clone_size: .; j_call: TRBJ1-2; d_call: TRBD1; cdr3_aa: CASSQGQGGRTIGYGYTF; cdr3_nt: TGCGCCAGCAGTCAAGGACAGGGCGGTAGGACGATCGGCTATGGCTACACCTTC
v_call: TRBV4-3; clone_size: .; j_call: TRBJ2-5; d_call: .; cdr3_aa: CASSQSGPLRGETQYF; cdr3_nt: TGCGCCAGCAGCCAGTCAGGCCCTTTACGGGGAGAGACCCAGTACTTC
v_call: TRBV19; clone_size: .; j_call: TRBJ2-2; d_call: .; cdr3_aa: CASSIGGQTGELFF; cdr3_nt: TGTGCCAGTAGTATAGGGGGACAAACCGGGGAGCTGTTTTTT
v_call: TRBV21-1; clone_size: .; j_call: TRBJ2-2; d_call: .; cdr3_aa: CASSAGTANTGELFF; cdr3_nt: TGTGCCAGCAGCGCCGGGACAGCGAACACCGGGGAGCTGTTTTTT
v_call: TRBV14; clone_size: .; j_call: TRBJ2-3; d_call: TRBD1; cdr3_aa: CASSQRTGITDTQYF; cdr3_nt: TGTGCCAGCAGCCAGCGGACAGGGATCACAGATACGCAGTATTTT
v_call: TRBV6-6; clone_size: .; j_call: TRBJ1-4; d_call: .; cdr3_aa: CASSYLDSLNEKLFF; cdr3_nt: TGTGCCAGCAGTTACCTGGACAGCCTTAATGAAAAACTGTTTTTT
v_call: TRBV18; clone_size: .; j_call: TRBJ1-2; d_call: .; cdr3_aa: CASSPFPEGGYGYTF; cdr3_nt: TGTGCCAGCTCACCATTTCCGGAAGGGGGCTATGGCTACACCTTC
v_call: TRBV19; clone_size: once; j_call: TRBJ2-3; d_call: TRBD2; cdr3_aa: CASSVASGATDTQYF; cdr3_nt: TGTGCCAGTAGTGTGGCTAGCGGGGCCACAGATACGCAGTATTTT
v_call: TRBV20-1; clone_size: .; j_call: TRBJ2-1; d_call: TRBD2; cdr3_aa: CSEQRGVKQFF; cdr3_nt: TGCAGCGAACAGCGGGGGGTAAAGCAGTTCTTC
v_call: TRBV11-2; clone_size: .; j_call: TRBJ1-1; d_call: TRBD1; cdr3_aa: CASSLDLAGGPPAFF; cdr3_nt: TGTGCCAGCAGCTTAGATCTGGCAGGGGGACCTCCCGCTTTCTTT
v_call: TRBV2; clone_size: .; j_call: TRBJ2-7; d_call: .; cdr3_aa: CASSGLRDPPYEQYF; cdr3_nt: TGTGCCAGCAGTGGACTAAGAGATCCGCCCTACGAGCAGTACTTC
v_call: TRBV11-3; clone_size: .; j_call: TRBJ2-1; d_call: .; cdr3_aa: CASSLIRGSEQFF; cdr3_nt: TGTGCCAGCAGCTTGATCAGGGGTTCTGAGCAGTTCTTC